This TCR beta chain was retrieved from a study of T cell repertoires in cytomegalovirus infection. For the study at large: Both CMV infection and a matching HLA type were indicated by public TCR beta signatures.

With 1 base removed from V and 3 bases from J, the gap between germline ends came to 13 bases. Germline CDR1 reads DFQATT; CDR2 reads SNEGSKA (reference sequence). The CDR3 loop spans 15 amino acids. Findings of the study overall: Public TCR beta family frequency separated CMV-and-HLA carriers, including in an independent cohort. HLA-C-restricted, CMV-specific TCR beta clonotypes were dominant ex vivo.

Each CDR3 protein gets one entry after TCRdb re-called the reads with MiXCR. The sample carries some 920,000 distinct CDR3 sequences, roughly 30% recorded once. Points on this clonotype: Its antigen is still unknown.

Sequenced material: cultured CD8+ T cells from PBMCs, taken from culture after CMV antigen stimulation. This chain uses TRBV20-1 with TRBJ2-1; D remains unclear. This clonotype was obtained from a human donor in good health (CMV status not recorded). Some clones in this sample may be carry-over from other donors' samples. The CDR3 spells CSARGEVSFYNEQFF. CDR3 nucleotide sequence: TGCAGTGCTAGAGGAGAGGTTAGCTTCTACAATGAGCAGTTCTTC.